Presented here are 13 T cell receptor beta chains from one specimen sequenced in a study of T cell clones after liver transplantation. Using immunoSEQ multiplex PCR, the repertoire was profiled, and TCRdb retains in-frame clones only, with some absent. Of about 7,900 clones listed, about four fifths are singletons. This material consisted of CD8+ T cells from blood, taken before liver transplant. The receptors were sampled from a human donor who received a liver transplant.

V usage is TRBV5-1 and J usage is TRBJ2-7, with D tentatively TRBD1 (5 bases). Trimming cost V 4 bases and J 2 bases, with 10 bases left between them. Germline V gene data show CDR1 as SGHRS and CDR2 as YFSETQ. This CDR3 is 13 amino acids long. In nucleotides, the CDR3 is TGCGCCAGCAGCCCGGACATCCCCTACGAGCAGTACTTC. This sequence encodes CASSPDIPYEQYF.

This chain uses TRBV27 with TRBJ1-4; no reliable D call. From germline, CDR1 is MNHEY and CDR2 SMNVEV (reference sequence). This CDR3 has 15 residues. With 6 bases removed from V and 3 bases from J, the gap between germline ends came to 14 bases. CDR3 residues: CASSPLAVANEKLFF. CDR3 DNA sequence: TGTGCCAGCAGCCCCCTTGCTGTAGCTAATGAAAAACTGTTTTTT.

The rearrangement links TRBV14 to TRBJ2-7; TRBD1 matches at 9 bases. CDR3 length equals 17 residues. Trimming cost V 0 bases and J 4 bases; bases outside gene matches: 10. Germline loops: CDR1 SGHDN, CDR2 FVKESK. Written as DNA, the CDR3 is TGTGCCAGCAGCCAAGATGCGGACAGGGGTTTTCAGTACGAGCAGTACTTC. It codes for CASSQDADRGFQYEQYF.

Within the sample, this clone is medium-sized. This chain links TRBV7-6 with TRBJ2-5; D is ambiguous. This CDR3 region has 12 residues. From germline, CDR1 is SGHVS and CDR2 FNYEAQ. Trimming shortened V by 5 bases and J by 3 bases, and 7 bases separated the two germline ends. The CDR3: CASSPSEETQYF. CDR3 nucleotides: TGTGCCAGCAGCCCGTCAGAAGAGACCCAGTACTTC.

This chain links TRBV11-3 with TRBJ2-3, with D maybe TRBD2 (6 bases). Trimming removed 4 bases at V and 6 bases at J, with 11 bases between. The germline gives CDR1 SGHNT, CDR2 YENEEA. This CDR3 contains 13 residues. Here the CDR3 reads CASSSRDFDTQYF. In DNA, the CDR3 is TGTGCCAGCAGCTCCCGGGACTTTGATACGCAGTATTTT.

The V call is TRBV6-4, the J call TRBJ2-3, with 8 bases identical to TRBD2. With 3 bases clipped from V and 3 bases from J, the junction kept 8 bases outside the gene matches. Germline CDR1 is MRHNA and CDR2 is SNTAGT. The length of the CDR3 is 16 residues. CDR3 in DNA: TGTGCCAGCAGTGAAACGCCGGGGGGGTCGACAGATACGCAGTATTTT. Its translation: CASSETPGGSTDTQYF.

The chain uses TRBV27 and TRBJ2-7; weak D call: TRBD2 (6 bases). In germline, CDR1 is MNHEY, CDR2 SMNVEV (reference sequence). The CDR3 is 15 amino acids. Trimming removed 5 bases at V and 4 bases at J, with 18 bases between. CDR3 sequence reads: CASSPRPGLLYEQYF. CDR3 in DNA: TGTGCCAGCAGTCCTCGACCTGGACTACTGTACGAGCAGTACTTC.

This clone was observed a handful of times. The rearrangement links TRBV2 to TRBJ1-5; D possibly corresponds to TRBD1 (5 bases). V lost 6 bases and J lost 2, with 17 bases in between. Germline CDR1 reads SNHLY; CDR2 reads FYNNEI. The CDR3 is made up of 16 amino acids. The chain's CDR3 is CASRVQGGSGNQPQHF. The CDR3 DNA is TGTGCCAGCAGGGTCCAGGGAGGGTCTGGCAATCAGCCCCAGCATTTT.

In this sample, this clone turned up once. The chain combines TRBV4-1 with TRBJ2-7; TRBD1 might be the D (6 bases). The V gene's germline CDR1 is MGHRA and CDR2 YSYEKL. The CDR3 extends over 14 amino acids. V dropped 2 bases and J dropped 0 bases, with 8 bases sitting between them. The CDR3 DNA is TGCGCCAGCAGCCAAAAACAGGGCTCCTACGAGCAGTACTTC. This gives the protein CASSQKQGSYEQYF.

In its sample, this clone is hyperexpanded (1% or more). The gene calls are TRBV5-4 and TRBJ2-7; 8 nucleotides line up with TRBD2. The ends lost 9 bases at V and 5 bases at J; junction bases unmatched: 10. The CDR3 spans 13 residues. CDR1 SGHNT and CDR2 YYREEE come from the germline V gene (reference sequence). The CDR3 spells CATRIGGADEQYF. The DNA for the CDR3 is TGTGCCACCCGAATCGGGGGGGCGGACGAGCAGTACTTC.

The rearrangement uses TRBV27 and TRBJ2-3; 9 nucleotides agree with TRBD2. Trimming took 6 bases from V and 4 from J; bases not matched to a gene: 11. CDR1 and CDR2 from the germline V gene are MNHEY and SMNVEV (reference sequence). This CDR3 is 16 amino acids long. For the CDR3, the DNA is TGTGCCAGCAGGCTCTCCGGACTAGCGTTTTCAGATACGCAGTATTTT. It yields the protein CASRLSGLAFSDTQYF.

The chain couples TRBV7-9 to TRBJ2-1; a possible D gene is TRBD1 (5 bases). The V and J ends lost 2 bases and 7 bases respectively, with 15 bases between them. Looked up from germline, CDR1 is SEHNR and CDR2 is FQNEAQ (reference sequence). The CDR3 runs to 15 residues. The CDR3 loop is CASSLSVGPYNEQFF. DNA for the CDR3: TGTGCCAGCAGCTTATCAGTGGGGCCATATAATGAGCAGTTCTTC.

The chain has TRBV6-6 and TRBJ2-1; a possible D gene is TRBD2 (6 bases). V lost 4 bases to trimming and J lost 10 bases, with 11 bases between them. Per the germline V gene, CDR1 is MNHNY and CDR2 is SVGAGI (reference sequence). There are 12 residues in the CDR3. The CDR3 sequence: CASSSLAWEQFF. CDR3 in DNA: TGTGCCAGCAGTTCACTAGCATGGGAGCAGTTCTTC.